This section outlines one TCR beta chain sequence together with its context. The entry originates in a study of blood T cell repertoires in COVID-19. Original processing methods: Amplification from reference gene primers served as the basis for estimated nucleated cell counts. Assay: immunoSEQ multiplex PCR; the TCRdb copy retains only in-frame clones and omits some. V, J and clone size are those of that table, while D and trimming were read from the DNA. This table holds 220,000 or so clones, around 91% found once. The TCR comes from a man aged 25 to 45 who had been exposed to COVID-19. The source material was PBMCs or T cells enriched from blood (not recorded which).

CDR3 DNA: TGTGCCAGCTTGAGTAGCGGGGGCGGAGATACGCAGTATTTT. This translates into CASLSSGGGDTQYF. The chain recombines TRBV3-1 (or the pseudogene TRBV3-2) with TRBJ2-3, with 9 bases aligning to TRBD2. The germline CDR1 and CDR2 sequences are LGHDT and YNNKEL (reference sequence). Trimming took 8 bases from V and 5 from J; bases not matched to a gene: 8. The CDR3 runs to 14 residues.